These 32 T cell receptor beta chains came from one sample sequenced in a study of regulatory T cells in long-lasting Graves disease. The sample's time point: persistent/refractory GD, antithyroid drugs over 5 years with positive TRAb. RNA extracted from PBMCs served as the sequencing template. iRepertoire HTBI primers and Arm-PCR of CDR3 regions built TCR beta libraries. From the multiplex PCR reads, TCRdb called clonotypes with MiXCR, one entry per CDR3 protein. The table has 500,000 to 700,000 distinct CDR3 sequences, around 30% seen once. Sequences were derived from peripheral blood mononuclear cells (PBMCs), sampled when the disease was refractory, from a patient treated with antithyroid drugs. Receptor source: a female donor with Graves disease.

This clonotype has at least ten counts. The rearrangement links TRBV28 to TRBJ1-1, with a weak D call TRBD1 (6 bases). Per germline, CDR1 MDHEN and CDR2 SYDVKM. CDR3 size: 13 residues. Trimming removed 6 bases from V and 1 base from J, with 9 bases in between. The CDR3 loop is CASSTTGNTEAFF. CDR3 DNA: TGTGCCAGCAGCACGACAGGGAACACTGAAGCTTTCTTT.

This clonotype appeared a few times. The rearrangement uses TRBV11-2 and TRBJ1-6; a possible D gene is TRBD1 (6 bases). This CDR3 is built from 15 residues. V lost 4 bases and J 7 bases, leaving 14 bases between the germline ends. Germline V gives CDR1 SGHAT, CDR2 FQNNGV. CDR3 region: CASSSDSTSNSPLHF. The CDR3 DNA follows: TGTGCCAGCAGCTCGGACAGCACTTCGAATTCACCCCTCCACTTT.

The chain employs TRBV30 and TRBJ1-2; TRBD1 is a possible D gene (5 bases). Germline-derived CDR1 and CDR2 are GTSNPN and SVGIG (reference sequence). This CDR3 comprises 14 residues. The V gene lost 3 bases and the J gene lost 2 bases, with 13 bases spanning the gap. CDR3 sequence (DNA): TGTGCCTGGAGACCCGATGGGGGGAACTATGGCTACACCTTC. Encoded protein: CAWRPDGGNYGYTF. The entire variable domain, with the rest obtained from reference TRBV30 and TRBJ1-2, is as follows: SQTIHQWPATLVQPVGSPLSLECTVEGTSNPNLYWYRQAAGRGLQLLFYSVGIGQISSEVPQNLSASRPQDRQFILSSKKLLLSDSGFYLCAWRPDGGNYGYTFGSGTRLTVV.

CDR3 sequence (DNA): TGTGCCAGCAGTTCGACAGGGATCGGCAATCAGCCCCAGCATTTT. Translation: CASSSTGIGNQPQHF. The chain recombines TRBV28 with TRBJ1-5, with TRBD1 identical over 7 bases. This CDR3 region has 15 residues. With 4 bases clipped from V and 2 bases from J, the junction kept 5 bases outside the gene matches. Per the germline V gene, CDR1 is MDHEN and CDR2 is SYDVKM.

This clonotype was found a few times. The genes are TRBV29-1 and TRBJ1-2; 10 bases fit TRBD1. There are 14 residues in the CDR3. V lost 7 bases to trimming and J lost 8 bases; unmatched junction nucleotides: 13. Germline CDR1 SQVTM, CDR2 ANQGSEA. CDR3 in DNA: TGCAGCGCCCCAGGTGGGACAGGGGTTGGCGGCTACACCTTC. Encoded protein: CSAPGGTGVGGYTF.

The V gene is TRBV30, the J gene TRBJ1-1, with a weak D call TRBD1 (5 bases). This CDR3 is 14 amino acids long. V lost 3 bases, J lost 1 base, and 12 bases lay in between. Germline CDR1 and CDR2: GTSNPN and SVGIG (reference sequence). For the CDR3, the DNA is TGTGCCTGGAGCCCTTTGGGGGGGAACACTGAAGCTTTCTTT. It encodes CAWSPLGGNTEAFF.

The chain has TRBV9 and TRBJ1-1; the D is unclear. Germline V CDR1 and CDR2: SGDLS, YYNGEE. This CDR3 spans 15 amino acids. V was cut by 3 bases and J by 4 bases, with 16 bases left in between. This CDR3 is CASSGPGPYGTEAFF. For the CDR3, the DNA is TGTGCCAGCAGCGGACCGGGTCCCTACGGCACTGAAGCTTTCTTT.

The chain employs TRBV28 and TRBJ1-2, with a weak D call TRBD1 (5 bases). CDR1 and CDR2 from the germline V gene are MDHEN and SYDVKM. CDR3 size: 13 residues. V was trimmed by 6 bases and J by 0 bases, leaving 8 bases between them. The CDR3 coding sequence is TGTGCCAGCAGGGCGACAGCTAACTATGGCTACACCTTC. Its translation: CASRATANYGYTF.

This clonotype was observed a handful of times. Since a far larger clone is one base different, this is likely a read error. This chain uses TRBV2 with TRBJ1-2; 7 bases fit TRBD1. With 7 bases clipped from V and 3 bases from J, the junction kept 2 bases outside the gene matches. This CDR3 spans 12 amino acids. Looked up from germline, CDR1 is SNHLY and CDR2 is FYNNEI. The chain's CDR3 is CASTGTDYGYTF. CDR3 DNA sequence: TGTGCCAGCACCGGGACAGACTATGGCTACACCTTC.

This clonotype was detected a few times. The genes are TRBV19 and TRBJ1-4; 8 positions match TRBD1. Trimming at V came to 7 bases and at J to 7 bases, leaving 14 bases not matched to a gene. Germline CDR1 is LNHDA and CDR2 is SQIVND (reference sequence). CDR3 size: 16 residues. The CDR3 sequence is CASTPSTAGGSEKLFF. CDR3 nucleotides: TGTGCCAGTACTCCCTCCACTGCAGGGGGCTCTGAAAAACTGTTTTTT.

This chain links TRBV30 with TRBJ1-2, with D perhaps matching TRBD1 (6 bases). The germline V and J ends were trimmed by 5 bases and 8 bases, with 15 bases remaining between them. This CDR3 has 12 residues. Germline V gene data show CDR1 as GTSNPN and CDR2 as SVGIG (reference sequence). This CDR3 is CAWSTGTWGYTF. CDR3 DNA: TGTGCCTGGTCAACCGGGACATGGGGCTACACCTTC.

This clonotype was seen at least ten times. The J gene is TRBJ2-5, the V gene TRBV11-2, with D possibly being TRBD2 (6 bases). The CDR3 contains 15 residues. Germline V lookup: CDR1 SGHAT, CDR2 FQNNGV. With 6 bases removed from V and 7 bases from J, the gap between germline ends came to 21 bases. CDR3 sequence: CASSPGAGLVRTQYF. The CDR3, as DNA: TGTGCCAGCAGTCCCGGGGCGGGATTGGTCAGGACCCAGTACTTC. Using reference TRBV11-2 and TRBJ2-5 for the parts outside the CDR3, the full variable domain is EAGVAQSPRYKIIEKRQSVAFWCNPISGHATLYWYQQILGQGPKLLIQFQNNGVVDDSQLPKDRFSAERLKGVDSTLKIQPAKLEDSAVYLCASSPGAGLVRTQYFGPGTRLLVL.

This clonotype appeared a single time. The rearrangement links TRBV20-1 to TRBJ2-7; 14 bases are shared with TRBD2. Germline V gene lookup returns CDR1 DFQATT and CDR2 SNEGSKA (reference sequence). The CDR3 extends over 16 amino acids. The junction had 7 bases not matched to a gene; V was cut back by 6 bases and J by 0 bases. As DNA, the CDR3 is TGCAGTGCCTTGACTAGCGGGAGGGCCAGCTCCTACGAGCAGTACTTC. Translating gives CSALTSGRASSYEQYF.

The table lists this clonotype with a few counts. The chain combines TRBV12-3 or TRBV12-4 with TRBJ1-2, with D uncertain. V lost 3 bases and J 8 bases, leaving 10 bases between the germline ends. The CDR3 is 12 amino acids. CDR3 bases: TGTGCCAGCAGTTTTCTCTCTGCGGGCTACACCTTC. Protein sequence: CASSFLSAGYTF.

This clonotype occurred many times. V is TRBV11-2 and J is TRBJ2-5; D is possibly TRBD2 (6 bases). V was cut by 8 bases and J by 4 bases, with 20 bases left in between. The CDR3 runs to 15 residues. CDR1 and CDR2 from the germline V gene are SGHAT and FQNNGV. The CDR3 spells CASRNGGRPGETQYF. For the CDR3, the DNA is TGTGCCAGCCGTAACGGAGGGAGGCCGGGAGAGACCCAGTACTTC.

V usage is TRBV25-1 and J usage is TRBJ2-7; D is possibly TRBD1 (5 bases). Germline V lookup: CDR1 MGHDK, CDR2 SYGVNS. V lost 3 bases to trimming and J lost 6 bases, with 18 bases between them. The CDR3 runs to 15 residues. As DNA, the CDR3 is TGTGCCAGCAGTGACCACCGTTTGGACATTTTCGAGCAGTACTTC. Translation: CASSDHRLDIFEQYF.

This clonotype was counted only a few times. The V gene is TRBV27, the J gene TRBJ1-1; the D is unclear. Trimming took 5 bases from V and 10 from J, leaving 20 bases between them. The V gene's germline CDR1 is MNHEY and CDR2 SMNVEV (reference sequence). CDR3 size: 14 residues. CDR3 sequence: CASSRRSPNSIAFF. CDR3 nucleotides: TGTGCCAGCAGTAGGCGCAGCCCGAATTCGATAGCTTTCTTT.

About this clonotype: A clone one base away is much larger, so this may be a read error. J is TRBJ1-1 and V is TRBV6-1; no clear D. Trimming stripped 6 bases from V and 0 bases from J, with 17 bases between. The CDR3 spans 16 residues. Germline CDR1 reads MNHNS; CDR2 reads SASEGT. The CDR3 DNA reads TGTGCCAGCAGACCTGACTTGTGGGGTATGAACACTGAAGCTTTCTTT. Translating it yields CASRPDLWGMNTEAFF.

The chain has TRBV29-1 and TRBJ1-4, with D possibly TRBD1 on 6 matching bases. The CDR3 has 14 amino acids. Per germline, CDR1 SQVTM and CDR2 ANQGSEA. Trimming pared 3 bases from V and 8 bases from J, leaving 16 bases between. The CDR3 coding sequence is TGCAGCGTTGAGGACCCAGGGGAGGGAGAAAAACTGTTTTTT. Translation: CSVEDPGEGEKLFF.

The V and J genes are TRBV28 and TRBJ1-4; unclear D gene. The CDR3 loop spans 11 amino acids. The V end lost 4 bases, the J end lost 11 bases, and 8 bases lay between the germline ends. The germline V gene encodes CDR1 MDHEN and CDR2 SYDVKM. CDR3 protein: CASSSPNKLFF. The CDR3 DNA reads TGTGCCAGCAGTTCCCCCAACAAACTGTTTTTT.

This clonotype has just a few counts. The chain links TRBV20-1 to TRBJ1-6; D is unclear. Deletions cut 6 bases from V and 8 bases from J, with 23 bases between. CDR3 length equals 16 residues. The germline V gene has CDR1 DFQATT and CDR2 SNEGSKA (reference sequence). CDR3 residues: CSAVKSGPPLDSPLHF. DNA for the CDR3: TGCAGTGCAGTAAAATCAGGTCCCCCTTTGGATTCACCCCTCCACTTT.

This clonotype was observed a handful of times. J is TRBJ1-1 and V is TRBV5-6; D is ambiguous. The CDR3 extends over 15 amino acids. Germline V gives CDR1 SGHDT, CDR2 YYEEEE. V was trimmed by 0 bases and J by 0 bases, leaving 9 bases between them. The CDR3 sequence: CASSLVDGLNTEAFF. The CDR3 DNA is TGTGCCAGCAGCTTGGTGGACGGACTGAACACTGAAGCTTTCTTT.

This clonotype showed up just a few times. The chain recombines TRBV3-1 with TRBJ2-7, with 8 bases fitting TRBD2. The CDR3 spans 15 residues. Looked up from germline, CDR1 is LGHDT and CDR2 is YNNKEL (reference sequence). Trimming took 0 bases from V and 2 from J; bases not matched to a gene: 3. The CDR3, as DNA: TGTGCCAGCAGCCAAGATCTGGGACTAGCCTACGAGCAGTACTTC. Translating it yields CASSQDLGLAYEQYF.

The table lists this clonotype with a few counts. V usage is TRBV11-2 and J usage is TRBJ2-7; tentatively, D is TRBD2 (5 bases). Trimming shortened V by 0 bases and J by 4 bases, and 16 bases separated the two germline ends. CDR3 size: 16 residues. Germline V gene data show CDR1 as SGHAT and CDR2 as FQNNGV. The CDR3 loop is CASSLERPAGGYEQYF. The CDR3 DNA reads as TGTGCCAGCAGCTTAGAAAGGCCAGCAGGCGGGTACGAGCAGTACTTC.

This clonotype was counted between two and nine times. The chain joins TRBV20-1 to TRBJ2-2; D unresolved. This CDR3 comprises 13 residues. V was cut by 4 bases and J by 3 bases, with 9 bases left in between. From germline, CDR1 is DFQATT and CDR2 SNEGSKA (reference sequence). The DNA for the CDR3 is TGCAGTGCTATGGGATACGACACCGGGGAGCTGTTTTTT. It yields the protein CSAMGYDTGELFF.

The CDR3 nucleotides are TGTGCCAGCAGCCAAGATAGGACAGTGAACACTGAAGCTTTCTTT. Translated, it gives CASSQDRTVNTEAFF. The chain carries TRBV3-1 and TRBJ1-1; weak D call: TRBD1 (6 bases). This CDR3 is 15 amino acids long. CDR1 and CDR2 from the germline V gene are LGHDT and YNNKEL (reference sequence). V lost 0 bases and J 0 bases, leaving 8 bases between the germline ends.

This clonotype occurred a few times. The CDR3 is CASSSGRRGYEQYF. CDR3 nucleotide sequence: TGTGCCAGCAGCTCGGGACGTCGAGGGTACGAGCAGTACTTC. This sequence joins TRBV13 and TRBJ2-7, with D possibly being TRBD1 or TRBD2 (5 bases each). V was cut by 4 bases and J by 4 bases, with 14 bases left in between. The germline gives CDR1 PRHDT, CDR2 FYEKMQ (reference sequence). CDR3 size: 14 residues. The whole variable domain, remainder taken from reference TRBV13 and TRBJ2-7, is AAGVIQSPRHLIKEKRETATLKCYPIPRHDTVYWYQQGPGQDPQFLISFYEKMQSDKGSIPDRFSAQQFSDYHSELNMSSLELGDSALYFCASSSGRRGYEQYFGPGTRLTVT.

This clonotype showed up just a few times. The rearrangement joins TRBV18 to TRBJ1-4; D not certain. The V end was cut by 2 bases, the J end by 5 bases, with 6 bases between. CDR3 length equals 13 residues. Germline loops: CDR1 KGHSH, CDR2 LQKENI. The CDR3 DNA follows: TGTGCCAGCTCACCATTGGAGAATGAAAAACTGTTTTTT. Amino acids: CASSPLENEKLFF.

The chain combines TRBV29-1 with TRBJ1-3; unclear D gene. Trimming stripped 3 bases from V and 4 bases from J, with 4 bases between. CDR3 length equals 11 residues. CDR1 is SQVTM and CDR2 is ANQGSEA in the germline V gene. The CDR3 region is CSVDRGNTIYF. The CDR3 DNA reads as TGCAGCGTTGACAGGGGAAACACCATATATTTT.

This chain uses TRBV11-2 with TRBJ2-6, with 7 bases identical to TRBD1. Trimming at V came to 6 bases and at J to 3 bases, leaving 11 bases not matched to a gene. The CDR3 length is 17 residues. CDR1 SGHAT and CDR2 FQNNGV come from the germline V gene. CDR3 amino acids: CASRRVGQIFGANVLTF. The CDR3 nucleotides read TGTGCCAGCAGACGAGTGGGACAGATCTTTGGGGCCAACGTCCTGACTTTC.

CDR3 protein: CASSRDRPTNEKLFF. The CDR3 DNA sequence: TGTGCCAGTAGTCGGGACCGTCCAACTAATGAAAAACTGTTTTTT. The chain recombines TRBV19 with TRBJ1-4, with a weak D call TRBD1 (5 bases). V lost 5 bases and J 0 bases, leaving 10 bases between the germline ends. CDR1 is LNHDA, CDR2 SQIVND, per germline (reference sequence). CDR3 size: 15 residues.

The gene calls are TRBV7-6 and TRBJ1-1; unclear D gene. Germline V gene sequence: CDR1 SGHVS, CDR2 FNYEAQ. CDR3 size: 13 residues. The V end lost 7 bases, the J end lost 3 bases, and 12 bases lay between the germline ends. For the CDR3, the DNA is TGTGCCAGCACCTTGGTAAGGGACACTGAAGCTTTCTTT. Translating it yields CASTLVRDTEAFF.